This TCR beta chain stems from a study of blood T cell repertoires in COVID-19. Study context: T cells, B-cell-depleted T cells, or PBMCs supplied cDNA or gDNA.

Clinical history reported by participants formed the basis on which cohorts were assigned. The study counted Cohort 3 donors as recovered given two negative PCRs, clearance, or symptom resolution. Germline-derived CDR1 and CDR2 are MNHEY and SVGEGT. The V segment lost 4 bases and the J segment 8 bases; nucleotides outside the gene matches: 10. The CDR3 length is 15 residues. Assay used: immunoSEQ multiplex PCR; TCRdb lists only in-frame clones, some missing. The repertoire consists of approximately 230,000 clones, with approximately 82% occurring once and the leading ten covering over 14%. The chain carries TRBV6-2 or TRBV6-3 and TRBJ2-1, with 8 bases lining up with TRBD1. The origin of this receptor is a man aged 35-49 years who had recovered from COVID-19. The sequenced sample consisted of PBMCs or T cells enriched from blood (not recorded which). This CDR3 reads CASSFRGLSSDEQFF. In nucleotides, the CDR3 is TGTGCCAGCAGTTTCAGGGGGCTCAGCTCGGATGAGCAGTTCTTC.